A single sample gave rise to the 10 T cell receptor beta chains below, sequenced in a study of T cell responses to AZD1222 COVID-19 vaccine. Only in-frame clones appear in the TCRdb table, and some are missing; sequencing was by immunoSEQ multiplex PCR. Of about 70,000 clones in the sample, around 90% were seen once. The material sequenced was peripheral blood, taken 28 days after the second AZD1222 dose. Receptors originate from an adult who received the AZD1222 COVID-19 vaccine.

The V call is TRBV27, the J call TRBJ1-4; the D is unclear. Trimming shortened V by 2 bases and J by 0 bases, and 4 bases separated the two germline ends. Germline V gives CDR1 MNHEY, CDR2 SMNVEV (reference sequence). This CDR3 contains 14 residues. The CDR3 DNA sequence: TGTGCCAGCAGTTTACGGGCAACTAATGAAAAACTGTTTTTT. Amino acid sequence: CASSLRATNEKLFF.

This chain connects TRBV5-1 to TRBJ2-2, with 7 bases identical to TRBD2. After removal of 3 bases from V and 6 bases from J, the junction contained 5 bases not matched to a gene. The CDR3 spans 14 residues. Germline CDR1 SGHRS, CDR2 YFSETQ. In DNA form, the CDR3 reads TGCGCCAGCAGCTGGGGCCTAGCGGCCGGGGAGCTGTTTTTT. Translated, it gives CASSWGLAAGELFF.

This chain connects TRBV2 to TRBJ2-3, with D possibly being TRBD2 (7 bases). The CDR3 totals 14 residues. The ends were cut back, 8 bases at V and 4 bases at J, with 16 bases in the middle. Germline CDR1 and CDR2: SNHLY and FYNNEI. This CDR3 is CASSPDGGPDTQYF. CDR3 coding DNA: TGTGCCAGCTCCCCCGACGGGGGGCCAGATACGCAGTATTTT. The full variable domain, rest sourced from reference TRBV2 and TRBJ2-3, is EPEVTQTPSHQVTQMGQEVILRCVPISNHLYFYWYRQILGQKVEFLVSFYNNEISEKSEIFDDQFSVERPDGSNFTLKIRSTKLEDSAMYFCASSPDGGPDTQYFGPGTRLTVL.

V and J are TRBV6-2 or TRBV6-3 and TRBJ1-1; D may be TRBD1 (6 bases). Germline CDR1 reads MNHEY; CDR2 reads SVGEGT. With 5 bases removed from V and 0 bases from J, the gap between germline ends came to 13 bases. This CDR3 is built from 15 residues. The DNA of the CDR3 is TGTGCCAGCAGTCGGCCGACAGGTATGAACACTGAAGCTTTCTTT. Its protein is CASSRPTGMNTEAFF.

The chain carries TRBV18 and TRBJ1-2, with D uncertain. CDR1 KGHSH and CDR2 LQKENI come from the germline V gene. This CDR3 contains 15 residues. The ends were cut back, 4 bases at V and 8 bases at J, with 20 bases in the middle. The CDR3 region is CASSLYSSGKEGYTF. In nucleotides, the CDR3 is TGTGCCAGCTCACTATATTCCTCGGGTAAAGAGGGCTACACCTTC.

The gene calls are TRBV6-4 and TRBJ1-1; a possible D gene is TRBD1 (5 bases). The CDR3 totals 13 residues. The V end lost 3 bases, the J end lost 1 base, and 6 bases lay between the germline ends. Looked up from germline, CDR1 is MRHNA and CDR2 is SNTAGT. CDR3 in amino acids: CASSDDRNTEAFF. CDR3 DNA sequence: TGTGCCAGCAGTGATGACAGGAACACTGAAGCTTTCTTT.

This chain connects TRBV30 to TRBJ2-7; D unclear. The ends were cut back, 2 bases at V and 4 bases at J, with 9 bases in the middle. There are 12 residues in the CDR3. CDR1 is GTSNPN, CDR2 SVGIG, per germline (reference sequence). CDR3 loop: CAWSPPDYEQYF. The CDR3 bases are TGTGCCTGGAGTCCGCCGGATTACGAGCAGTACTTC.

The gene calls are TRBV7-9 and TRBJ1-1, with D unresolved. Between the trimmed V and J ends, which lost 3 bases and 5 bases, there was a span of 10 bases. The CDR3 length is 13 residues. Germline CDR1 is SEHNR and CDR2 is FQNEAQ (reference sequence). The CDR3 here is CASSFEQMTEAFF. CDR3 coding DNA: TGTGCCAGCAGCTTCGAACAGATGACTGAAGCTTTCTTT. The complete variable domain, with remaining parts taken from reference TRBV7-9 and TRBJ1-1, reads DTGVSQNPRHKITKRGQNVTFRCDPISEHNRLYWYRQTLGQGPEFLTYFQNEAQLEKSRLLSDRFSAERPKGSFSTLEIQRTEQGDSAMYLCASSFEQMTEAFFGQGTRLTVV.

The genes are TRBV19 and TRBJ1-2, with 7 nucleotides matching TRBD1. V was clipped by 10 bases and J by 0 bases; unmatched bases: 5. The CDR3 runs 13 residues. Germline-derived CDR1 and CDR2 are LNHDA and SQIVND (reference sequence). The CDR3 here is CATRDSSNYGYTF. CDR3 in DNA: TGTGCCACTCGGGACAGTTCTAACTATGGCTACACCTTC. Full variable domain (remainder filled in from reference TRBV19 and TRBJ1-2): DGGITQSPKYLFRKEGQNVTLSCEQNLNHDAMYWYRQDPGQGLRLIYYSQIVNDFQKGDIAEGYSVSREKKESFPLTVTSAQKNPTAFYLCATRDSSNYGYTFGSGTRLTVV.

This rearrangement joins TRBV5-4 to TRBJ2-1; 12 nucleotides agree with TRBD2. Germline V CDR1 and CDR2: SGHNT, YYREEE (reference sequence). CDR3 size: 16 residues. The junction had 6 bases not matched to a gene; V was cut back by 0 bases and J by 8 bases. Here the CDR3 reads CASSLDGLAGIHEQFF. In nucleotides, the CDR3 is TGTGCCAGCAGCTTGGATGGACTAGCGGGAATTCATGAGCAGTTCTTC.